This is a list of T cell receptor beta chains from one sample in a study of monozygotic twins with inflammatory bowel disease. TCRdb reprocessed the 5' RACE reads, with one entry per CDR3 protein and no DNA. The sample data list 140,000 to 150,000 distinct CDR3 sequences. Specimen: blood. Receptor source: a human donor with ulcerative colitis or Crohn's disease, or a healthy co-twin of an affected twin (not recorded which). The CDR3 runs from the conserved cysteine through the conserved F or W.

J gene,V gene,CDR3 length,CDR3 protein
TRBJ2-1,TRBV4-2,18,CASSQYGTSGSSYNEQFF
TRBJ2-3,TRBV20-1,12,CSARLSTDTQYF
TRBJ2-6,TRBV20-1,17,CSAKTGTAISGANVLTF
TRBJ1-6,TRBV18,17,CASSPTPGRTGNSPLHF
TRBJ2-3,TRBV7-2,17,CASSSILAGTPTDTQYF
TRBJ2-2,TRBV2,13,CGSQDSLIRELFF
TRBJ1-4,TRBV20-1,14,CSASPDRGGGKLFF
TRBJ2-7,TRBV7-9,15,CASSFSTSRAYEQYF
TRBJ2-2,TRBV7-3,14,CASSSGGGTGELFF
TRBJ2-7,TRBV3-1,14,CASSQVEGLYEQYF
TRBJ2-1,TRBV7-2,15,CASSFRQGRHNEQFF
TRBJ2-5,TRBV29-1,14,CSGILAGKRETQYF
TRBJ1-1,TRBV27,15,CASSFYGGLNTEAFF
TRBJ1-5,TRBV7-6,13,CASSLGDSQPQHF
TRBJ2-1,TRBV30,14,CAWSHEGGGNEQFF
TRBJ1-2,TRBV4-2,15,CASSPPPGLNYGYTF
TRBJ2-3,TRBV20-1,15,CSASSLAGGSDTQYF
TRBJ2-3,TRBV20-1,17,CSASPGTSGRITDTQYF
TRBJ1-2,TRBV12-3/TRBV12-4,13,CASRPGQNYGYTF
TRBJ2-2,TRBV12-3/TRBV12-4,15,CASSLGLARTGELFF
TRBJ2-1,TRBV29-1,20,CSFRTGGFSRTRNFYNEQFF
TRBJ1-3,TRBV7-2,15,CASSLVGAGEYTIYF
TRBJ2-1,TRBV5-1,14,CASSLDRGLSEQFF
TRBJ2-1,TRBV5-1,14,CASSLEGVRNEQFF
TRBJ2-3,TRBV28,14,CASSFRTGSDTQYF
TRBJ2-5,TRBV15,17,CATSRGARTGSRETQYF
TRBJ2-1,TRBV12-3/TRBV12-4,15,CASSPHPSSYNEQFF
TRBJ2-3,TRBV5-1,16,CASSLEGSRGTDTQYF
TRBJ2-7,TRBV7-6,18,CASSRTSGSSGGVYEQYF
TRBJ1-2,TRBV7-9,13,CASSGDRDYGYTF
TRBJ1-1,TRBV28,15,CASSPPDRPNTEAFF
TRBJ2-1,TRBV7-6,14,CASSVSGLYNEQFF
TRBJ2-7,TRBV24-1,15,CATSDFPSGSYEQYF
TRBJ2-3,TRBV9,14,CASSSQGRPDTQYF
TRBJ1-6,TRBV5-1,13,CASSLGTASPLHF
TRBJ1-4,TRBV29-1,12,CSVKQANEKLFF
TRBJ2-6,TRBV5-5,16,CASSSFRGAGANVLTF
TRBJ1-5,TRBV20-1,13,CSARTIDRQPQHF
TRBJ2-2,TRBV12-3/TRBV12-4,15,CASVRGGANTGELFF
TRBJ2-1,TRBV5-5,14,CASSLGRGFNEQFF
TRBJ1-1,TRBV20-1,13,CSALTVLNTEAFF
TRBJ1-2,TRBV6-1,17,CASSEFAGDIYNYGYTF
TRBJ2-3,TRBV10-3,18,CAISESQTGSVGTDTQYF
TRBJ2-7,TRBV27,14,CASSLSGLLYEQYF
TRBJ2-7,TRBV11-2,15,CASSFETGGPYEQYF
TRBJ2-7,TRBV7-6,13,CASSGGVAYEQYF
TRBJ1-2,TRBV5-1,14,CASTTEPNTAGYTF
TRBJ2-7,TRBV6-5,12,CASSRTGDEQYF
TRBJ1-1,TRBV4-2,12,CASSQALGEAFF
TRBJ1-5,TRBV6-5,15,CASSLGPLSNQPQHF
TRBJ2-5,TRBV4-1,14,CASSLDPGEETQYF
TRBJ2-7,TRBV12-3/TRBV12-4,13,CASSFDRGHEQYF
TRBJ2-1,TRBV29-1,11,CSERTGGEQFF
TRBJ1-2,TRBV5-4,18,CASSSLRRKLAANYGYTF